This entry lists 23 T cell receptor beta chains sequenced from one sample in a study of shared clonotypes between healthy human individuals. Assay used: immunoSEQ multiplex PCR; TCRdb lists only in-frame clones, some missing. The sample consists of roughly 2.5 million clones, around nine tenths of them appearing once. Sequenced material: naive CD4+ T cells sorted from blood. Regarding subset: CD45RA+ positively selected. The source of these receptors is a young man in good health.

The genes are TRBV10-2 and TRBJ1-2, with 8 bases matching TRBD1. Germline V lookup: CDR1 WSHSY, CDR2 SAAADI. This CDR3 contains 13 residues. The V and J ends lost 5 bases and 8 bases, in that order; junction bases with no gene match: 7. CDR3 bases: TGCGCCAGCAGTCCGGACAGGGCGTGGGGCTACACCTTC. This encodes CASSPDRAWGYTF.

The chain uses TRBV29-1 and TRBJ2-3; 7 bases line up with TRBD2. CDR3 length: 14 residues. The germline CDR1 and CDR2 sequences are SQVTM and ANQGSEA. The junction had 7 bases not matched to a gene; V was cut back by 4 bases and J by 3 bases. CDR3 residues: CSVARGRGTDTQYF. CDR3 nucleotides: TGCAGCGTTGCGCGGGGGAGGGGAACAGATACGCAGTATTTT.

The rearrangement links TRBV6-6 to TRBJ2-2; the match to TRBD2 covers 11 bases. This CDR3 has 16 residues. The ends lost 6 bases at V and 5 bases at J; junction bases unmatched: 8. Per germline, CDR1 MNHNY and CDR2 SVGAGI (reference sequence). CDR3 sequence: CASRPASGGWTGELFF. CDR3 nucleotide sequence: TGTGCCAGCAGGCCCGCTAGCGGGGGGTGGACCGGGGAGCTGTTTTTT.

V and J are TRBV18 and TRBJ2-5, with 11 bases matching TRBD2. With V trimmed by 2 bases and J by 4 bases, 9 bases remained unmatched. The CDR3 extends over 17 amino acids. The V gene's germline CDR1 is KGHSH and CDR2 LQKENI. CDR3: CASSPSLLAGVGETQYF. CDR3 in DNA: TGTGCCAGCTCACCATCCTTACTAGCGGGAGTTGGAGAGACCCAGTACTTC.

The chain employs TRBV6-6 and TRBJ2-2; 9 nucleotides line up with TRBD1. The CDR3 runs 15 residues. Germline assignment: CDR1 MNHNY and CDR2 SVGAGI (reference sequence). V shed 5 bases, J shed 5 bases, and the junction held 6 bases outside the gene matches. The CDR3 region has the DNA TGTGCCAGCAGTCCACAGGGGGCTGGGACCGGGGAGCTGTTTTTT. Protein: CASSPQGAGTGELFF.

The sample holds one count of this clone. This specimen includes other DNA sequences encoding the same CDR3. The J gene is TRBJ2-7, the V gene TRBV7-9; D is perhaps TRBD1 or TRBD2 (6 bases each). This CDR3 comprises 13 residues. Trimming removed 1 base at V and 5 bases at J, with 9 bases between. Germline assignment: CDR1 SEHNR and CDR2 FQNEAQ (reference sequence). The CDR3 sequence: CASSLGGAHEQYF. DNA for the CDR3: TGTGCCAGCAGCTTAGGGGGGGCGCACGAGCAGTACTTC.

V is TRBV7-2 and J is TRBJ2-7; 10 nucleotides agree with TRBD1. CDR1 and CDR2 from the germline V gene are SGHTA and FQGNSA. This CDR3 region has 16 residues. The V gene end was trimmed by 5 bases and the J gene end by 1 base; junction bases not matched to a gene: 8. CDR3 in amino acids: CASSHRGTGVSYEQYF. The CDR3, as DNA: TGTGCCAGCAGCCACAGGGGGACAGGGGTTTCCTACGAGCAGTACTTC.

V is TRBV28 and J is TRBJ1-5, with D uncertain. V lost 5 bases and J 3 bases, leaving 11 bases between the germline ends. Germline V lookup: CDR1 MDHEN, CDR2 SYDVKM. The CDR3 is 14 amino acids. The CDR3 is CASSPPSLNQPQHF. In nucleotides, the CDR3 is TGTGCCAGCAGTCCTCCATCCCTCAATCAGCCCCAGCATTTT.

This clone was seen more than once but under ten times. This same CDR3 is encoded by further DNA sequences in the sample. J is TRBJ1-1 and V is TRBV20-1, with D uncertain. The CDR3 is 10 residues long. Per the germline V gene, CDR1 is DFQATT and CDR2 is SNEGSKA (reference sequence). V dropped 3 bases and J dropped 6 bases, with 5 bases sitting between them. The CDR3 loop reads CSASVPEAFF. CDR3 DNA sequence: TGCAGTGCTAGCGTACCTGAAGCTTTCTTT.

The genes are TRBV6-5 and TRBJ1-3, with D possibly being TRBD1 (6 bases). Germline V gene data show CDR1 as MNHEY and CDR2 as SVGAGI. The CDR3 loop spans 15 amino acids. V lost 2 bases to trimming and J lost 2 bases, with 10 bases between them. This CDR3 is CASSYATGTGNTIYF. The CDR3 region has the DNA TGTGCCAGCAGTTACGCTACAGGGACTGGAAACACCATATATTTT.

V usage is TRBV9 and J usage is TRBJ1-3; 10 bases match TRBD1. V gave up 4 bases and J gave up 0 bases; unmatched junction bases: 7. The CDR3 has 17 residues. The V gene's germline CDR1 is SGDLS and CDR2 YYNGEE. CDR3 protein: CASSPRTGGDSGNTIYF. DNA for the CDR3: TGTGCCAGCAGCCCACGGACAGGGGGAGACTCTGGAAACACCATATATTTT.

The rearrangement joins TRBV10-2 to TRBJ2-5; D may be TRBD2 (6 bases). The V gene lost 10 bases and the J gene lost 4 bases, with 16 bases spanning the gap. Germline-derived CDR1 and CDR2 are WSHSY and SAAADI. This CDR3 comprises 13 residues. The CDR3: CATRRGTGETQYF. CDR3 nucleotide sequence: TGCGCCACCCGTCGGGGGACTGGAGAGACCCAGTACTTC.

The rearrangement joins TRBV6-5 to TRBJ1-5; tentative D call: TRBD1 (5 bases). Germline CDR1 is MNHEY and CDR2 is SVGAGI. CDR3 size: 14 residues. V was clipped by 2 bases and J by 4 bases, with 9 bases between them. The CDR3 sequence: CASSYGGDNQPQHF. CDR3 in DNA: TGTGCCAGCAGTTACGGGGGGGATAATCAGCCCCAGCATTTT.

V gene TRBV4-1 combines with J gene TRBJ2-7; 9 nucleotides line up with TRBD2. Germline values: CDR1 MGHRA, CDR2 YSYEKL. The CDR3 is 16 residues long. J was trimmed by 4 bases and V by 5 bases; bases with no gene match: 12. CDR3 in amino acids: CASSSPSAGGGYEQYF. The CDR3 DNA follows: TGCGCCAGCAGCTCCCCCTCGGCGGGAGGGGGATACGAGCAGTACTTC.

This chain uses TRBV7-2 with TRBJ2-7; D might be TRBD1 (5 bases). The V gene's germline CDR1 is SGHTA and CDR2 FQGNSA. Trimming took 8 bases from V and 2 from J, leaving 10 bases between them. The CDR3 runs 12 residues. The CDR3 DNA reads as TGTGCCAGCGGCGACAGTGCCTACGAGCAGTACTTC. It encodes CASGDSAYEQYF.

The CDR3 nucleotides read TGTGCCAGCAGTGAACCCGGGACAGCCAATTATGGCTACACCTTC. Amino acid sequence: CASSEPGTANYGYTF. The rearrangement uses TRBV25-1 and TRBJ1-2; 7 bases fit TRBD1. The germline gives CDR1 MGHDK, CDR2 SYGVNS. The trim removed 2 bases at V and 5 bases at J, leaving 8 bases unmatched. There are 15 residues in the CDR3.

The rearrangement links TRBV4-1 to TRBJ2-7; 8 bases match TRBD1. Unmatched junction bases numbered 11, after V lost 4 bases and J lost 3 bases. The CDR3 runs 16 residues. Germline assignment: CDR1 MGHRA and CDR2 YSYEKL. In DNA form, the CDR3 reads TGCGCCAGCAGCCCACCCCCGACAGGGGCGAGCTACGAGCAGTACTTC. Its translation is CASSPPPTGASYEQYF.

The chain combines TRBV5-4 with TRBJ2-7; no reliable D call. The CDR3 extends over 14 amino acids. V lost 6 bases and J lost 2, with 15 bases in between. The germline gives CDR1 SGHNT, CDR2 YYREEE (reference sequence). The DNA of the CDR3 is TGTGCCAGCAAGGACCGAGATCCCCCCTACGAGCAGTACTTC. Its protein product is CASKDRDPPYEQYF.

The chain carries TRBV27 and TRBJ1-6; D not resolved. V was trimmed by 3 bases and J by 11 bases, leaving 20 bases between them. Germline V CDR1 and CDR2: MNHEY, SMNVEV (reference sequence). CDR3 size: 16 residues. For the CDR3, the DNA is TGTGCCAGCAGTTTCGCGTGGACCGGTTTCAGCGCACCCCTCCACTTT. Encoded protein: CASSFAWTGFSAPLHF.

The chain joins TRBV7-9 to TRBJ1-5, with 8 bases aligning to TRBD1. The J segment lost 2 bases and the V segment lost 5 bases, leaving 8 bases of the junction unmatched. The germline gives CDR1 SEHNR, CDR2 FQNEAQ (reference sequence). The CDR3 is 16 amino acids. CDR3 bases: TGTGCCAGCAGCGCCACAGGGGGAGAGGGCAATCAGCCCCAGCATTTT. It codes for CASSATGGEGNQPQHF.

The J gene is TRBJ2-3, the V gene TRBV4-3; D possibly corresponds to TRBD1 (6 bases). Trimming removed 0 bases at V and 0 bases at J, with 10 bases between. Germline CDR1 reads LGHNA; CDR2 reads YSLEER. There are 16 residues in the CDR3. CDR3 coding DNA: TGCGCCAGCAGCCAAGATCGGGACATTAGCACAGATACGCAGTATTTT. This encodes CASSQDRDISTDTQYF.

The chain couples TRBV14 to TRBJ2-4, with TRBD2 matching 9 bases. Trimming cost V 0 bases and J 0 bases; bases outside gene matches: 6. The germline CDR1 and CDR2 sequences are SGHDN and FVKESK. The CDR3 loop spans 18 amino acids. This chain's CDR3 is CASSQERLAELAKNIQYF. In DNA, the CDR3 is TGTGCCAGCAGCCAAGAAAGACTAGCGGAGCTAGCCAAAAACATTCAGTACTTC. The variable domain in full, completed from reference TRBV14 and TRBJ2-4, reads EAGVTQFPSHSVIEKGQTVTLRCDPISGHDNLYWYRRVMGKEIKFLLHFVKESKQDESGMPNNRFLAERTGGTYSTLKVQPAELEDSGVYFCASSQERLAELAKNIQYFGAGTRLSVL.

This clone was observed a handful of times. Other DNA sequences within the sample encode an identical CDR3. This rearrangement joins TRBV27 to TRBJ1-1, with D perhaps TRBD1 (6 bases). V shed 5 bases and J shed 2 bases, with 9 bases lying between them. From germline, CDR1 is MNHEY and CDR2 SMNVEV (reference sequence). The CDR3 is made up of 13 amino acids. DNA of the CDR3: TGTGCCAGCAGTCGGACAGTTAACACTGAAGCTTTCTTT. Its translation: CASSRTVNTEAFF.